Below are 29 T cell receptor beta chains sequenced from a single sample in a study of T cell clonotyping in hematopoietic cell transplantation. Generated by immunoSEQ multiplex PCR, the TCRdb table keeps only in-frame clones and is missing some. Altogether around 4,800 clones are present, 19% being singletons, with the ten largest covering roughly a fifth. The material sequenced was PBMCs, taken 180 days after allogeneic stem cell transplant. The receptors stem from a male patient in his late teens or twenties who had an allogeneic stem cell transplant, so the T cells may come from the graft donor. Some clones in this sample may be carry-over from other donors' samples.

The CDR3 region is CAWSWGNEQYF. CDR3 DNA: TGTGCCTGGAGTTGGGGTAACGAGCAGTACTTC. V gene TRBV30 combines with J gene TRBJ2-7, with D hard to call. Looked up from germline, CDR1 is GTSNPN and CDR2 is SVGIG (reference sequence). V was clipped by 2 bases and J by 5 bases, with 7 bases between them. The CDR3 consists of 11 residues.

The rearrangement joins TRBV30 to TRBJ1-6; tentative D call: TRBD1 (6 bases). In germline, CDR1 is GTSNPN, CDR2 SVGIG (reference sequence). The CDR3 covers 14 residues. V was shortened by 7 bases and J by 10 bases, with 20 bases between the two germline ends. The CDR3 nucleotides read TGTGCCTCCCAAGAGGGGGGGTTAGAATCACCCCTCCACTTT. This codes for CASQEGGLESPLHF.

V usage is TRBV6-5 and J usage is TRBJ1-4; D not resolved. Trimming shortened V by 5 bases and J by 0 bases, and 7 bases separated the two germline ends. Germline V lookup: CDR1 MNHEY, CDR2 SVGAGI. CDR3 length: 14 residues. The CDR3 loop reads CASSAGATNEKLFF. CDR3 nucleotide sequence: TGTGCCAGCAGTGCGGGCGCAACTAATGAAAAACTGTTTTTT.

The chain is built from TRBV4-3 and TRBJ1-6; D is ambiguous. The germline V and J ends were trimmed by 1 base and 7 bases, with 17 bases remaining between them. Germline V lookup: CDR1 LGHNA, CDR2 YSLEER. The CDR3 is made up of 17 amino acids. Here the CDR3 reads CASSQGDRSGTNSPLHF. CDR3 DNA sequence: TGCGCCAGCAGCCAAGGTGATCGTTCGGGAACCAATTCACCCCTCCACTTT.

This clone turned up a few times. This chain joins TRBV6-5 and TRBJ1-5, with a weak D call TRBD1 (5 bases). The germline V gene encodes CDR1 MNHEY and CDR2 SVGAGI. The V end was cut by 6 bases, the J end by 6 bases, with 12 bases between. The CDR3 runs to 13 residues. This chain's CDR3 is CASSVIGTQPQHF. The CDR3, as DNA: TGTGCCAGCAGCGTCATAGGGACTCAGCCCCAGCATTTT.

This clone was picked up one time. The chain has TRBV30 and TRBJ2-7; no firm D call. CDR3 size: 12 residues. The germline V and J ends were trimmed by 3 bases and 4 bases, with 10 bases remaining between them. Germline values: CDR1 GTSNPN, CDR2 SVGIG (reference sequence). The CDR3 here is CAWRDYQYEQYF. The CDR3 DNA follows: TGTGCCTGGAGGGATTACCAATACGAGCAGTACTTC. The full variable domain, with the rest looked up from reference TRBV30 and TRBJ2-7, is SQTIHQWPATLVQPVGSPLSLECTVEGTSNPNLYWYRQAAGRGLQLLFYSVGIGQISSEVPQNLSASRPQDRQFILSSKKLLLSDSGFYLCAWRDYQYEQYFGPGTRLTVT.

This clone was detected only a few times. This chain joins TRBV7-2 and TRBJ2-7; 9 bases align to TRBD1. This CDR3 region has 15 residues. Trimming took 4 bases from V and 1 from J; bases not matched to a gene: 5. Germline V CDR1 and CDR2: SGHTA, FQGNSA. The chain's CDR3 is CASSWGQGVSYEQYF. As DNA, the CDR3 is TGTGCCAGCAGCTGGGGACAGGGCGTTTCCTACGAGCAGTACTTC.

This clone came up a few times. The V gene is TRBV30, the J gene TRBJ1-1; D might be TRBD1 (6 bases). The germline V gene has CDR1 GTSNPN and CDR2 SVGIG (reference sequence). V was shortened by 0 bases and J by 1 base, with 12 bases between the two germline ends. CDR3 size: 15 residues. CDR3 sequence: CAWSVGAAGNTEAFF. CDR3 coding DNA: TGTGCCTGGAGTGTGGGGGCTGCAGGGAACACTGAAGCTTTCTTT.

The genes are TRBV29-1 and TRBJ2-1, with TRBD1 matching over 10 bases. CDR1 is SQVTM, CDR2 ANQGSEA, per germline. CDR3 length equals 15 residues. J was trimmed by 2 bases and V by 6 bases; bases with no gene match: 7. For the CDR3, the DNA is TGCAGCGTCGCCTTGGGACAGGGGACCTACAATGAGCAGTTCTTC. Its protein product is CSVALGQGTYNEQFF.

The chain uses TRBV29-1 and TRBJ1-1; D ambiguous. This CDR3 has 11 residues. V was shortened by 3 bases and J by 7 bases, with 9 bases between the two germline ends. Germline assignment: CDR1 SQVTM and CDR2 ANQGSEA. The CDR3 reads CSVDVPGEAFF. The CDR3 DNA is TGCAGCGTTGATGTACCCGGTGAAGCTTTCTTT. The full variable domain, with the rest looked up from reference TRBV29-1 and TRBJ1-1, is SAVISQKPSRDICQRGTSLTIQCQVDSQVTMMFWYRQQPGQSLTLIATANQGSEATYESGFVIDKFPISRPNLTFSTLTVSNMSPEDSSIYLCSVDVPGEAFFGQGTRLTVV.

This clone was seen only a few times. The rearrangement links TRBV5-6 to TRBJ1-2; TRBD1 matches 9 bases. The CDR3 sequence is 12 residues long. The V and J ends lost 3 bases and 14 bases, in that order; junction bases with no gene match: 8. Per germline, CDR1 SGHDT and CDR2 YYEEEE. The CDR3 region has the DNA TGTGCCAGCAGCTGGACAGGGGAGGCGCAGACCTTC. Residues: CASSWTGEAQTF. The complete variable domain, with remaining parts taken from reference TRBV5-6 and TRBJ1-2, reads DAGVTQSPTHLIKTRGQQVTLRCSPKSGHDTVSWYQQALGQGPQFIFQYYEEEERQRGNFPDRFSGHQFPNYSSELNVNALLLGDSALYLCASSWTGEAQTFGSGTRLTVV.

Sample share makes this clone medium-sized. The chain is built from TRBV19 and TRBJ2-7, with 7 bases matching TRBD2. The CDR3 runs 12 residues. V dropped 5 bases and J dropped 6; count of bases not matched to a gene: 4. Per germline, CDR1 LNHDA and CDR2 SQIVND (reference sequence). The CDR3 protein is CASSPGGAEQYF. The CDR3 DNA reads TGTGCCAGTAGTCCGGGGGGAGCCGAGCAGTACTTC.

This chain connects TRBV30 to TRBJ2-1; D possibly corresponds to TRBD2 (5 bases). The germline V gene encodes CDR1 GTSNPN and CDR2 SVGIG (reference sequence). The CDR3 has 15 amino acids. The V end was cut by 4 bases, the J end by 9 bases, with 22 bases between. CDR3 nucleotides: TGTGCCTGGATAACTCGCGGGTCCCAACGGGGTGAGCAGTTCTTC. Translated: CAWITRGSQRGEQFF. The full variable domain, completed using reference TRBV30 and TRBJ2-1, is SQTIHQWPATLVQPVGSPLSLECTVEGTSNPNLYWYRQAAGRGLQLLFYSVGIGQISSEVPQNLSASRPQDRQFILSSKKLLLSDSGFYLCAWITRGSQRGEQFFGPGTRLTVL.

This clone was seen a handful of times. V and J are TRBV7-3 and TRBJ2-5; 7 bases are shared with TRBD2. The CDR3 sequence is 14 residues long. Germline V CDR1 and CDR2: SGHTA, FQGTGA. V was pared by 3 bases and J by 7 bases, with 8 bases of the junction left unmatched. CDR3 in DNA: TGTGCCAGCAGCTTCGCGGGAGCGGGGCGGACCCAGTACTTC. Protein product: CASSFAGAGRTQYF.

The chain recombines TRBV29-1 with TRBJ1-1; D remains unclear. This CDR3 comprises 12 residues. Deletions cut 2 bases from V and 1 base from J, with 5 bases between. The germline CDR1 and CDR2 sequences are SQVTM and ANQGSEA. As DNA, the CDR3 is TGCAGCGTTGAACGGGGGAACACTGAAGCTTTCTTT. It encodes CSVERGNTEAFF.

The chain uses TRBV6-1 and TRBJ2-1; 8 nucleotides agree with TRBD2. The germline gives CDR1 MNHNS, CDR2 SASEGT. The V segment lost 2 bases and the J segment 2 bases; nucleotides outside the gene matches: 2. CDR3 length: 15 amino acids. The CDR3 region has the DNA TGTGCCAGCAGTGAAAACGGGGGGGCCTACAATGAGCAGTTCTTC. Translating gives CASSENGGAYNEQFF.

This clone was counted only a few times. The CDR3 sequence is CASPLGSGGSYEQYF. CDR3 DNA: TGTGCCAGCCCTTTAGGCAGCGGGGGCAGCTACGAGCAGTACTTC. The chain joins TRBV5-8 to TRBJ2-7; 8 nucleotides match TRBD2. Germline values: CDR1 SGHTS, CDR2 YDEGEE. Trimming at V came to 7 bases and at J to 3 bases, leaving 12 bases not matched to a gene. The CDR3 contains 15 residues.

CDR3 loop: CAWALQTGLYGYTF. CDR3 coding DNA: TGTGCCTGGGCCCTTCAGACAGGTTTATATGGCTACACCTTC. The chain employs TRBV30 and TRBJ1-2; a possible D gene is TRBD1 (6 bases). V lost 5 bases and J 5 bases, leaving 18 bases between the germline ends. CDR3 size: 14 residues. Germline V lookup: CDR1 GTSNPN, CDR2 SVGIG (reference sequence).

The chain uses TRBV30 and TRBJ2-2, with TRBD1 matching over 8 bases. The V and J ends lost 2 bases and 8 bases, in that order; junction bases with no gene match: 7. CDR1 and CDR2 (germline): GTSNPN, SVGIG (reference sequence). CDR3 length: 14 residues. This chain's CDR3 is CAWSLTGDSGELFF. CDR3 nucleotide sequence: TGTGCCTGGAGTTTGACAGGGGACTCTGGGGAGCTGTTTTTT.

This CDR3 reads CASIKQGVPYEQYF. The DNA of the CDR3 is TGTGCCAGCATCAAACAGGGGGTCCCCTACGAGCAGTACTTC. The chain is built from TRBV5-6 and TRBJ2-7; TRBD1 agrees at 8 bases. From germline, CDR1 is SGHDT and CDR2 YYEEEE. The CDR3 sequence is 14 residues long. V lost 6 bases, J lost 2 bases, and 7 bases stayed unmatched. Using reference TRBV5-6 and TRBJ2-7 for the parts outside the CDR3, the full variable domain is DAGVTQSPTHLIKTRGQQVTLRCSPKSGHDTVSWYQQALGQGPQFIFQYYEEEERQRGNFPDRFSGHQFPNYSSELNVNALLLGDSALYLCASIKQGVPYEQYFGPGTRLTVT.

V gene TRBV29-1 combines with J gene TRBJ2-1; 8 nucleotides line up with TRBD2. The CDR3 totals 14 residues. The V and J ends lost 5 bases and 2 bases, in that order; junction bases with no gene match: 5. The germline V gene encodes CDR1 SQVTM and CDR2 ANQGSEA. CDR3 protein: CSVSSGGPYNEQFF. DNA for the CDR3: TGCAGCGTTTCCAGCGGGGGCCCCTACAATGAGCAGTTCTTC.

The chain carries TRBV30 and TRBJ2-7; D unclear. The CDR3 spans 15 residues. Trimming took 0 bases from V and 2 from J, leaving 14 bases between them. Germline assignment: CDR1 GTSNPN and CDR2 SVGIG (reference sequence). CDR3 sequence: CAWSVQQPVAYEQYF. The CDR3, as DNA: TGTGCCTGGAGTGTACAACAGCCAGTCGCCTACGAGCAGTACTTC.

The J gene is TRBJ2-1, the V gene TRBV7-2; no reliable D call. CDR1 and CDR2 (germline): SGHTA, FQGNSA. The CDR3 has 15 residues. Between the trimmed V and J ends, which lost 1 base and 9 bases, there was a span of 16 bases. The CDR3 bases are TGTGCCAGCAGCTTAGGCGGCACCCGGAGAGCTGAGCAGTTCTTC. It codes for CASSLGGTRRAEQFF. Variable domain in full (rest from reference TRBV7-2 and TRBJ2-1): GAGVSQSPSNKVTEKGKDVELRCDPISGHTALYWYRQSLGQGLEFLIYFQGNSAPDKSGLPSDRFSAERTGGSVSTLTIQRTQQEDSAVYLCASSLGGTRRAEQFFGPGTRLTVL.

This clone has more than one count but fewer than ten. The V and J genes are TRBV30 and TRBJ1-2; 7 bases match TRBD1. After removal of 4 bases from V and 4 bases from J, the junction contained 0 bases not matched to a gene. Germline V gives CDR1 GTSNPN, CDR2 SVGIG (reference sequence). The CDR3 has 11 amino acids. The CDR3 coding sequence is TGTGCCTGGACAGGGGGCTATGGCTACACCTTC. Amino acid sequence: CAWTGGYGYTF.

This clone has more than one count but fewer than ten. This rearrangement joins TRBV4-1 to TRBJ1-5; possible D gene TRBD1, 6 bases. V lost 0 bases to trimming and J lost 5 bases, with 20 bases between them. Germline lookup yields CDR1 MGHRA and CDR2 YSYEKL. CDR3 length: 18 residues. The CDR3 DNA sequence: TGCGCCAGCAGCCAAGATCTGGTAGGGGGGACAAACTATCAGCCCCAGCATTTT. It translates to CASSQDLVGGTNYQPQHF.

CDR3 protein: CASSTGLVGGPLHF. The CDR3 region has the DNA TGCGCCAGCAGCACAGGGCTTGTAGGGGGACCCCTCCACTTT. The chain has TRBV5-1 and TRBJ1-6, with D tentatively TRBD1 (6 bases). This CDR3 spans 14 amino acids. The germline V gene has CDR1 SGHRS and CDR2 YFSETQ. Trimming took off 4 bases at V and 12 bases at J, with 17 bases between the two ends.

CDR3 sequence reads: CAWSVPGLGGETQYF. CDR3 coding DNA: TGTGCCTGGAGTGTACCGGGACTAGGAGGCGAGACCCAGTACTTC. The genes are TRBV30 and TRBJ2-5, with 8 bases matching TRBD2. Germline V gives CDR1 GTSNPN, CDR2 SVGIG (reference sequence). Trimming at V came to 0 bases and at J to 5 bases, leaving 8 bases not matched to a gene. This CDR3 comprises 15 residues.

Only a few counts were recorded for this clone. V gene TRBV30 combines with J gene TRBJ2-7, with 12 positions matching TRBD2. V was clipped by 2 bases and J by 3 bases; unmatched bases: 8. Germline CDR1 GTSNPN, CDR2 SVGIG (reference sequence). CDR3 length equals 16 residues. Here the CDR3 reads CAWSRLTSGSRYEQYF. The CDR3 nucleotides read TGTGCCTGGAGTCGGCTGACTAGCGGGAGTCGCTACGAGCAGTACTTC.

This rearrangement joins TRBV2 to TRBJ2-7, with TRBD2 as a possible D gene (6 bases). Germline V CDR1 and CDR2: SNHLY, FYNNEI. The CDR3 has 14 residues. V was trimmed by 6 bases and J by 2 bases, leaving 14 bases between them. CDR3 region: CASRGNGGTYEQYF. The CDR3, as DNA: TGTGCCAGCAGGGGGAACGGCGGGACCTACGAGCAGTACTTC.